These T cell receptor beta chains were read from a single sample in a study of PD-L1 blockade in urothelial cancer. This table comes from immunoSEQ multiplex PCR, and its TCRdb copy is limited to in-frame clones, with some not included. The profile shows roughly 100,000 clones, around 78% of them singletons. Source: PBMCs, taken around atezolizumab (anti-PD-L1) treatment. These receptors were taken from a man aged 65-85 years with urothelial cancer. The CDR3 runs from the conserved cysteine through the conserved F or W. D genes are given only for firm matches. Clone size, where shown, is once, few, many, or a class for clones that have expanded.

j_call,d_call,clone_size,v_call,cdr3_nt,cdr3_aa
TRBJ1-4,-,-,TRBV6-1,TGTGCCAGCACCAGACAGGTTCCAACTAATGAAAAACTGTTTTTT,CASTRQVPTNEKLFF
TRBJ1-2,TRBD1,-,TRBV10-2,TGCGCCAGCAGTCTTACCGGGACAGGGGGCCGGAGTTACTATGGCTACACCTTC,CASSLTGTGGRSYYGYTF
TRBJ1-1,TRBD1,-,TRBV7-9,TGTGCCAGCAGTTTGCGACAGGGGTCTGAAGCTTTCTTT,CASSLRQGSEAFF
TRBJ1-1,-,-,TRBV5-6,TGTGCCAGCAGCTTGGGTAGGGGGACTGAAGCTTTCTTT,CASSLGRGTEAFF
TRBJ1-1,TRBD1,-,TRBV5-1,TGCGCCAGCAGCTTGAGTGGGACAGCGAACACTGAAGCTTTCTTT,CASSLSGTANTEAFF
TRBJ1-1,-,-,TRBV6-1,TGTGCCAGCAGTGTCCAACAGGAGTTGAACACTGAAGCTTTCTTT,CASSVQQELNTEAFF
TRBJ1-3,-,-,TRBV10-2,TGCGCCAGCAGTGGGGGGGGTTCAGGTCGACCCTCTGGAAACACCATATATTTT,CASSGGGSGRPSGNTIYF
TRBJ2-7,TRBD2,-,TRBV2,TGTGCCAGCAGTGACGGGGGGGAGCAGTACTTC,CASSDGGEQYF
TRBJ2-5,TRBD2,-,TRBV28,TGTGCCAGCAGTACCACGGGACTAGCCCAAGAGACCCAGTACTTC,CASSTTGLAQETQYF
TRBJ2-2,-,-,TRBV25-1,TGTGCCAGCAGCGAACCGGGTCAAGCAGCCGCCGGGGAGCTGTTTTTT,CASSEPGQAAAGELFF
TRBJ1-3,TRBD1,-,TRBV10-3,TGTGCCATCAGTGCGGCTGTACAGGGGGAGTCTGGAAACACCATATATTTT,CAISAAVQGESGNTIYF
TRBJ1-3,TRBD1,-,TRBV15,TGTGCCACCAGCAAAGGGACAGCTGGAAACACCATATATTTT,CATSKGTAGNTIYF
TRBJ2-3,-,-,TRBV5-1,TGCGCCAGCAGCTTGGGACAAACAGATACGCAGTATTTT,CASSLGQTDTQYF
TRBJ2-7,TRBD2,-,TRBV6-6,TGTGCCAGCAGTTACGGAGCGGGGTACTCCTACGAGCAGTACTTC,CASSYGAGYSYEQYF
TRBJ1-1,-,-,TRBV7-9,TGTGCCAGCAGCTTATTGCGGGGTTCTGGGACTGAAGCTTTCTTT,CASSLLRGSGTEAFF
TRBJ2-7,-,-,TRBV7-9,TGTGCCAGCAGCCCGGAGGAGCGGTTTTACGAGCAGTACTTC,CASSPEERFYEQYF
TRBJ2-7,TRBD2,-,TRBV6-1,TGTGCCAGCAGCCGGACTAGCGGGAGCTACGAGCAGTACTTC,CASSRTSGSYEQYF
TRBJ2-2,TRBD1,-,TRBV7-8,TGTGCCAGCAGGGCAGCGGGGACAGGGGCCGGGGAGCTGTTTTTT,CASRAAGTGAGELFF
TRBJ2-7,-,-,TRBV7-2,TGTGCCAGCAGCTTAGACTACGACTACGAGCAGTACTTC,CASSLDYDYEQYF
TRBJ1-2,-,-,TRBV29-1,TGCAGCGTTGAAGGGGGCAGCCATGGCTACACCTTC,CSVEGGSHGYTF
TRBJ1-1,TRBD1,-,TRBV14,TGTGCCAGCAGCCAAACCCTAAGGACAGGTGCTTTCTTT,CASSQTLRTGAFF
TRBJ1-2,TRBD1,-,TRBV6-1,TGTGCCAGCAGAACCACAGGGGGAGGCTATGGCTACACCTTC,CASRTTGGGYGYTF
TRBJ2-1,-,once,TRBV18,TGTGCCAGCTCACCAAAATTGAGGGGGAAGTTCTTC,CASSPKLRGKFF
TRBJ2-2,TRBD2,-,TRBV6-1,TGTGCCAGCAGTGAACCGGGGGGCACCGGGGAGCTGTTTTTT,CASSEPGGTGELFF
TRBJ2-5,-,-,TRBV19,TGTGCCAGTAGTCGAGGGGGGGCAGGGGTGGAGACCCAGTACTTC,CASSRGGAGVETQYF
TRBJ2-1,TRBD2,-,TRBV15,TGTGCCACCAGCAGAGCCATAGCGGGGCCGCTCTACAATGAGCAGTTCTTC,CATSRAIAGPLYNEQFF
TRBJ2-5,-,-,TRBV6-1,TGTGCCAGCAAGGAGGGGGCTTTCCTGGAGACCCAGTACTTC,CASKEGAFLETQYF
TRBJ2-7,TRBD2,-,TRBV4-3,TGCGCCAGCAGCCAAGCGGCGGGAGCCAACTACGAGCAGTACTTC,CASSQAAGANYEQYF
TRBJ2-5,TRBD1,once,TRBV7-9,TGTGCCAGCAGAAAACAGTTCGTAGGGGGCCCAACCCAAGAGACCCAGTACTTC,CASRKQFVGGPTQETQYF
TRBJ2-2,-,-,TRBV6-6,TGTGCCAGCAGTTACTCTGCCCGGGGCGGGGAGCTGTTTTTT,CASSYSARGGELFF
TRBJ1-3,-,-,TRBV19,TGTGCCAGTAGTGTAAGCGGCGGGAACTCTGGAAACACCATATATTTT,CASSVSGGNSGNTIYF
TRBJ2-3,TRBD2,-,TRBV9,TGTGCCAGCAGCGTATCGACGGGGGTGAGGGAGGGCCTGGATACGCAGTATTTT,CASSVSTGVREGLDTQYF
TRBJ1-5,TRBD1,-,TRBV28,TGTGCCAGCAGCCTTCTCAGGGGGCGCGAAGATCAGCCCCAGCATTTT,CASSLLRGREDQPQHF